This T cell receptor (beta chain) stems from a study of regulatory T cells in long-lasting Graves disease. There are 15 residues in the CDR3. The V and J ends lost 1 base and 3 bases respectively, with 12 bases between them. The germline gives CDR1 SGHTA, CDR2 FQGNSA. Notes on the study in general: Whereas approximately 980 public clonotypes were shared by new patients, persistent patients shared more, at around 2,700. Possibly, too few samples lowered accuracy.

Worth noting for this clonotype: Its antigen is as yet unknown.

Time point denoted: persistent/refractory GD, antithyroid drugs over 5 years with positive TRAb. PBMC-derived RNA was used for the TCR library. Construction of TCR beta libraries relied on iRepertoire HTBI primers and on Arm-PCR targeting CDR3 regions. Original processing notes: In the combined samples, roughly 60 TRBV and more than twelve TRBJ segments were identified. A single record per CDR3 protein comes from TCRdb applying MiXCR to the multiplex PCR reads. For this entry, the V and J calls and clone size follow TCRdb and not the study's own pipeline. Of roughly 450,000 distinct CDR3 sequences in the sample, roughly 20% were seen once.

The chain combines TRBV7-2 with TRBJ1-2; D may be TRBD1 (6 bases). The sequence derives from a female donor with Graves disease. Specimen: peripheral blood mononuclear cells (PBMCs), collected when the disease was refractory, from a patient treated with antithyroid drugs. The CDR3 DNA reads TGTGCCAGCAGCTTAGGCCAGGGGAGGTACTATGGCTACACCTTC. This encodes CASSLGQGRYYGYTF.